This TCR beta chain was profiled in a study of resident and recirculating memory T cells in vitiligo listed by TCRdb under 2018. With respect to the entire study: For TCR beta sequencing, each of a few stable vitiligo patients provided PBMCs and epidermis from shave biopsies taken at two lesional sites and two nonlesional sites. Samples were homogenized without cell sorting just before genomic DNA extraction with the Qiagen DNeasy Blood & Tissue Kit. The goal of the human TCR beta sequencing was to check whether lesional vitiligo skin contained specific clones that differed from the clones found in nonlesional skin and blood.

TCR beta chains were amplified from genomic DNA with the immunoSEQ hsTCRB kit. TCR beta libraries were sequenced on an Illumina MiSeq instrument by the immunoSEQ service. On the authors' methods: Repertoire data were analyzed using the immunoSEQ Analyzer. This is the immuneACCESS table as TCRdb keeps it, with only in-frame sequences that have V and J called. A part of the clones is gone; compared with another copy, unresolved V genes explain less than half, and the rest is unexplained. The V and J calls and clone size come from that table; D and trimming were worked out from the DNA. The sample yields around 70,000 clones; roughly 92% were counted once. The ten biggest clones cover 4.9% of the sample. A remark on this clone: What antigen it recognizes has not been identified. No clone much larger than this one lies a single base away; base qualities are absent.

Vitiligo counted as stable when lesions had not changed during the previous 6 months. Stable patients also had to lack confetti depigmentation, a clinical sign of active vitiligo. Anyone who had been treated within the previous three months was excluded from the study. PBMCs were isolated from heparinized blood by Ficoll density gradient centrifugation and then flash-frozen. Trimming accounts for 3 bases at V and 4 bases at J, while the number of junction bases matched to no gene is 8. CDR1 SGDLS and CDR2 YYNGEE are derived from the germline V gene. Including the terminal cysteine and phenylalanine, the CDR3 comprises 18 residues. CDR3 DNA only is kept here, 54 bases in frame from base 1. What the authors observed across the whole study: No unique dominant TCR clone was detected, and variation in clonality was observed among vitiligo lesions. Future mechanistic studies are needed so that the relative contributions of the lesion-infiltrating T cell clones and of human Trm versus Tcm pools can be evaluated. Even within a single patient, overlap and correlation analysis found no significant repertoire overlap between any biopsies apart from each lesion compared with itself. TCR sequences were not shared across biopsy sites or across patients, which suggests that different T cell clones infiltrate different lesions, a pattern described as private specificity.

This chain joins TRBV9 to TRBJ2-1; the junction holds 15 bases that match TRBD2. Sequences were obtained from blood. The TCR sequence derives from a male donor with vitiligo. The CDR3 protein is CASSGLGTSGGTYNEQFF. The DNA sequence is given as TGTGCCAGCAGCGGCTTAGGGACTAGCGGGGGGACTTACAATGAGCAGTTCTTC.